This T cell receptor beta chain originates from a study of identical twins. The study's findings and limits: Researchers reported excess low generation probability among twin-shared out-of-frame alpha sequences.

Using its own MiXCR run on the 5' RACE reads, TCRdb lists one record per CDR3 protein. The sample holds about 500,000 distinct CDR3 sequences, 14% seen once. This CDR3 is built from 12 residues. CDR1 is SGDLS, CDR2 YYNGEE, per germline. Trimming took 4 bases from V and 7 from J, leaving 9 bases between them. The sample holds a few counts of this clonotype. The antigen is unknown. Another study also made use of these data, one on yellow fever vaccine responses in identical twins.

The J gene is TRBJ2-1, the V gene TRBV9; D not resolved. The sample consisted of CD4+ T cells sorted from blood. This receptor was taken from a woman aged 18 to 35 in good health. As DNA, the CDR3 is TGTGCCAGCAGCCCCATAAATAATGAGCAGTTCTTC. Protein sequence: CASSPINNEQFF.